These 29 T cell receptor beta chains were all obtained from the same sample, sequenced in a study of cytomegalovirus exposure and HLA in healthy donors. The study ran its PCR with 60 Vbeta and 13 Jbeta primers. The repertoire was sequenced with immunoSEQ multiplex PCR; TCRdb's copy has only in-frame clones and lacks some. This sample yields around 180,000 clones, of which around 81% are seen a single time; around 2.1% belongs to the top ten. What was sequenced was PBMCs. The source is a woman aged 18-30 years in good health and CMV-seropositive.

In this sample, this clone turned up a few times. This rearrangement joins TRBV7-2 to TRBJ2-2; D might be TRBD2 (6 bases). CDR3 size: 16 residues. Trimming cost V 1 base and J 4 bases, with 13 bases left between them. Germline CDR1 reads SGHTA; CDR2 reads FQGNSA. The CDR3 coding sequence is TGTGCCAGCAGCTTAGGTCTTAGCGGATCCACCGGGGAGCTGTTTTTT. This sequence encodes CASSLGLSGSTGELFF.

This chain links TRBV14 with TRBJ1-4; D not certain. The V end was cut by 4 bases, the J end by 0 bases, with 6 bases between. CDR1 and CDR2 from the germline V gene are SGHDN and FVKESK. The CDR3 covers 14 residues. The CDR3 protein is CASSLLATNEKLFF. The CDR3 DNA reads as TGTGCCAGCAGCCTCCTCGCAACTAATGAAAAACTGTTTTTT.

Note on this clone: Other nucleotide sequences from this sample produce the same CDR3. The V gene is TRBV9, the J gene TRBJ1-1, with D unresolved. Trimming removed 2 bases from V and 6 bases from J, with 8 bases in between. This CDR3 is 12 amino acids long. Germline loops: CDR1 SGDLS, CDR2 YYNGEE. The CDR3 region has the DNA TGTGCCAGCAGCGTTGGAGGCGCTGAAGCTTTCTTT. Translating it yields CASSVGGAEAFF.

The chain recombines TRBV30 with TRBJ1-3; the D gene is possibly TRBD1 (5 bases). There are 12 residues in the CDR3. Germline V gives CDR1 GTSNPN, CDR2 SVGIG (reference sequence). V gave up 1 base and J gave up 4 bases, with 5 bases separating them. The CDR3 DNA is TGTGCCTGGAGTGGACAGGGAAACACCATATATTTT. Protein product: CAWSGQGNTIYF.

This clone was counted between two and nine times. The chain recombines TRBV29-1 with TRBJ2-5; 7 bases agree with TRBD1. The V and J ends lost 6 bases and 7 bases, in that order; junction bases with no gene match: 17. The CDR3 covers 15 residues. From germline, CDR1 is SQVTM and CDR2 ANQGSEA. This CDR3 is CSVDGTVALDLTQYF. The CDR3 DNA reads TGCAGCGTGGACGGGACAGTAGCTTTGGATTTGACCCAGTACTTC.

The chain has TRBV6-4 and TRBJ2-3; 7 nucleotides agree with TRBD1. CDR1 MRHNA and CDR2 SNTAGT come from the germline V gene. V was pared by 5 bases and J by 5 bases, with 7 bases of the junction left unmatched. This CDR3 spans 14 amino acids. CDR3 coding DNA: TGTGCCAGCAGTAGGGCAGGGGGAATAGATACGCAGTATTTT. Translated: CASSRAGGIDTQYF.

The V call is TRBV2, the J call TRBJ1-2; no clear D gene. Between the trimmed V and J ends, which lost 5 bases and 2 bases, there was a span of 6 bases. Per germline, CDR1 SNHLY and CDR2 FYNNEI. CDR3 size: 12 residues. The CDR3 nucleotides are TGTGCCAGCAGTTCAGAAAACTATGGCTACACCTTC. This codes for CASSSENYGYTF. Filled out from reference TRBV2 and TRBJ1-2, the complete variable domain reads EPEVTQTPSHQVTQMGQEVILRCVPISNHLYFYWYRQILGQKVEFLVSFYNNEISEKSEIFDDQFSVERPDGSNFTLKIRSTKLEDSAMYFCASSSENYGYTFGSGTRLTVV.

This chain uses TRBV6-4 with TRBJ2-3, with TRBD2 matching 13 bases. J lost 6 bases, V lost 0 bases, and 3 bases had no gene match. CDR1 MRHNA and CDR2 SNTAGT come from the germline V gene. The CDR3 consists of 16 residues. The CDR3 DNA reads as TGTGCCAGCAGTGACTCACTAGCGGGGGGGCCTGATACGCAGTATTTT. Translation gives CASSDSLAGGPDTQYF.

The CDR3 sequence: CASAGREGIRGANVLTF. CDR3 DNA: TGTGCCAGCGCTGGGAGGGAGGGGATACGTGGGGCCAACGTCCTGACTTTC. The chain is built from TRBV2 and TRBJ2-6; TRBD2 matches 7 bases. The CDR3 is 17 amino acids. The germline V gene has CDR1 SNHLY and CDR2 FYNNEI. V dropped 8 bases and J dropped 3; count of bases not matched to a gene: 13.

The sample holds a few counts of this clone. This chain uses TRBV30 with TRBJ1-1; D is ambiguous. Germline CDR1 GTSNPN, CDR2 SVGIG (reference sequence). V lost 4 bases and J 8 bases, leaving 11 bases between the germline ends. The length of the CDR3 is 11 residues. The chain's CDR3 is CAWTAAREAFF. Here the CDR3 DNA reads TGTGCCTGGACTGCTGCCAGGGAAGCTTTCTTT.

The chain links TRBV4-1 to TRBJ2-1, with no clear D. This CDR3 has 15 residues. CDR1 and CDR2 from the germline V gene are MGHRA and YSYEKL. The V end was cut by 0 bases, the J end by 5 bases, with 11 bases between. The CDR3 protein is CASSQDVQVDNEQFF. The CDR3 DNA is TGCGCCAGCAGCCAAGATGTCCAGGTGGACAATGAGCAGTTCTTC.

The genes are TRBV7-8 and TRBJ2-5; 8 bases line up with TRBD1. Trimming removed 3 bases from V and 2 bases from J; junction bases left unmatched: 5. Per germline, CDR1 SGHVS and CDR2 FQNEAQ. The CDR3 has 15 residues. CDR3 bases: TGTGCCAGCAGCTTTCAGGGGGCGGGGCAAGAGACCCAGTACTTC. Amino acid sequence: CASSFQGAGQETQYF.

This clone was detected only a few times. This rearrangement joins TRBV2 to TRBJ2-7; possible D gene TRBD1, 7 bases. The germline V and J ends were trimmed by 0 bases and 3 bases, with 15 bases remaining between them. Germline V lookup: CDR1 SNHLY, CDR2 FYNNEI. The CDR3 sequence is 16 residues long. CDR3 in DNA: TGTGCCAGCAGTGAAGCGCGCGGGACAGTTCACTACGAGCAGTACTTC. Translating it yields CASSEARGTVHYEQYF.

The rearrangement links TRBV6-1 to TRBJ1-1; perhaps TRBD1 as D (5 bases). The CDR3 contains 16 residues. The germline V gene has CDR1 MNHNS and CDR2 SASEGT. V shed 3 bases and J shed 5 bases, with 19 bases lying between them. Written as DNA, the CDR3 is TGTGCCAGCAGTGATTGGGTAGGGGTGGGGGGGACTGAAGCTTTCTTT. Protein product: CASSDWVGVGGTEAFF.

This chain links TRBV28 with TRBJ1-1; the match to TRBD1 covers 8 bases. With 5 bases clipped from V and 2 bases from J, the junction kept 10 bases outside the gene matches. This CDR3 has 16 amino acids. Germline CDR1 and CDR2: MDHEN and SYDVKM. The CDR3 here is CASSLPPGQANTEAFF. The CDR3 nucleotides are TGTGCCAGCAGTCTTCCTCCGGGACAGGCAAACACTGAAGCTTTCTTT.

The rearrangement uses TRBV23-1 and TRBJ1-1; TRBD1 might be the D (5 bases). TRBV23-1 is an open reading frame whose function is uncertain. The V end lost 4 bases, the J end lost 4 bases, and 13 bases lay between the germline ends. The CDR3 is 14 residues long. The CDR3 DNA is TGCGCCAGCAGTCGGGCAGGGCCTGCCACTGAAGCTTTCTTT. Protein product: CASSRAGPATEAFF.

The rearrangement uses TRBV6-6 and TRBJ1-2, with D hard to call. Trimming removed 8 bases from V and 2 bases from J, with 9 bases in between. The CDR3 consists of 12 residues. Per germline, CDR1 MNHNY and CDR2 SVGAGI (reference sequence). CDR3 in DNA: TGTGCCAGCCGCACAACAAACTATGGCTACACCTTC. Protein product: CASRTTNYGYTF.

V is TRBV29-1 and J is TRBJ2-1, with TRBD2 identical over 10 bases. Germline V gene sequence: CDR1 SQVTM, CDR2 ANQGSEA. This CDR3 is built from 13 residues. V shed 2 bases, J shed 8 bases, and the junction held 3 bases outside the gene matches. The CDR3 nucleotides read TGCAGCGTTGAAAGCGGGGGGGCTTATGAGCAGTTCTTC. Its translation: CSVESGGAYEQFF.

On this clone itself: One junction end does not reproduce the germline sequence, and a read error may be involved. J is TRBJ2-6 and V is TRBV6-4, with 9 bases that match TRBD1. CDR1 and CDR2 from the germline V gene are MRHNA and SNTAGT. The CDR3 has 19 amino acids. The CDR3 sequence is CASRSLPGQGLSGANGLTF. CDR3 DNA: TGTGCCAGCAGGAGCTTACCGGGACAGGGTTTATCTGGGGCCAACGGCCTGACTTTC.

The chain uses TRBV2 and TRBJ1-1; the match to TRBD1 covers 8 bases. The CDR3 totals 15 residues. From germline, CDR1 is SNHLY and CDR2 FYNNEI. V gave up 7 bases and J gave up 5 bases; unmatched junction bases: 12. The CDR3 DNA follows: TGTGCCAGCAAACCCCGACAGGGGATAGAGACTGAAGCTTTCTTT. It yields the protein CASKPRQGIETEAFF.

The chain couples TRBV30 to TRBJ2-1, with 9 nucleotides matching TRBD1. V shed 1 base and J 7 bases; nucleotides not matched to a gene: 8. CDR1 and CDR2 from the germline V gene are GTSNPN and SVGIG (reference sequence). This CDR3 is 15 amino acids long. Here the CDR3 reads CAWSDGQGMRNEQFF. DNA for the CDR3: TGTGCCTGGAGTGACGGACAGGGGATGAGAAATGAGCAGTTCTTC.

V gene TRBV12-5 combines with J gene TRBJ1-1; TRBD1 might be the D (6 bases). Germline V gene data show CDR1 as LGHNT and CDR2 as FRNRAP. This CDR3 region has 15 residues. The V end lost 2 bases, the J end lost 1 base, and 11 bases lay between the germline ends. The CDR3 protein is CASGLWDTGNTEAFF. CDR3 nucleotides: TGTGCTAGTGGTTTGTGGGACACAGGGAACACTGAAGCTTTCTTT.

This clone was observed a single time. This chain connects TRBV2 to TRBJ1-6; TRBD1 aligns across 7 bases. The junction had 7 bases not matched to a gene; V was cut back by 2 bases and J by 6 bases. CDR1 is SNHLY, CDR2 FYNNEI, per germline. This CDR3 region has 16 residues. The CDR3 nucleotides are TGTGCCAGCAGTGAAAGCCGACAGGGTCTTAATTCACCCCTCCACTTT. Translated, it gives CASSESRQGLNSPLHF.

This chain links TRBV7-3 with TRBJ1-6, with D hard to call. Germline CDR1 is SGHTA and CDR2 is FQGTGA. V lost 5 bases, J lost 10 bases, and 15 bases lay in between. The CDR3 length is 14 residues. The CDR3 here is CASSLEGSRSPLHF. DNA of the CDR3: TGTGCCAGCAGCCTAGAAGGGAGTAGGTCACCCCTCCACTTT.

The rearrangement uses TRBV12-5 and TRBJ2-2; maybe TRBD1 (6 bases). CDR3 length: 20 residues. The germline CDR1 and CDR2 sequences are LGHNT and FRNRAP. With 0 bases removed from V and 1 base from J, the gap between germline ends came to 21 bases. CDR3 sequence (DNA): TGTGCTAGTGGTTTGGTACGCTCCGACAGGAAGCCCTTGAACACCGGGGAGCTGTTTTTT. It codes for CASGLVRSDRKPLNTGELFF.

This sequence joins TRBV30 and TRBJ2-6; weak D call: TRBD1 (6 bases). Germline values: CDR1 GTSNPN, CDR2 SVGIG (reference sequence). The CDR3 totals 16 residues. The V end lost 0 bases, the J end lost 2 bases, and 11 bases lay between the germline ends. The CDR3 nucleotides read TGTGCCTGGAGTGTACAGGGATTAACTGGGGCCAACGTCCTGACTTTC. It is translated as CAWSVQGLTGANVLTF.

The rearrangement joins TRBV7-9 to TRBJ1-1, with D unresolved. This CDR3 region has 14 residues. Deletions cut 5 bases from V and 10 bases from J, with 20 bases between. Germline CDR1 reads SEHNR; CDR2 reads FQNEAQ (reference sequence). In nucleotides, the CDR3 is TGTGCCAGCAGCCCTCTAGGCGCGGGGAAAGGAGCTTTCTTT. Encoded protein: CASSPLGAGKGAFF. The full variable domain, completed using reference TRBV7-9 and TRBJ1-1, is DTGVSQNPRHKITKRGQNVTFRCDPISEHNRLYWYRQTLGQGPEFLTYFQNEAQLEKSRLLSDRFSAERPKGSFSTLEIQRTEQGDSAMYLCASSPLGAGKGAFFGQGTRLTVV.

The rearrangement uses TRBV6-5 and TRBJ2-4; the match to TRBD1 covers 7 bases. Per germline, CDR1 MNHEY and CDR2 SVGAGI. Trimming at V came to 0 bases and at J to 1 base, leaving 3 bases not matched to a gene. The CDR3 has 16 residues. The CDR3 nucleotides read TGTGCCAGCAGTTACTCGAAACAGGGGGCCAAAAACATTCAGTACTTC. Amino acid sequence: CASSYSKQGAKNIQYF.

This clone has just one count. The chain has TRBV29-1 and TRBJ2-5; 8 bases line up with TRBD1. Germline CDR1 SQVTM, CDR2 ANQGSEA. The CDR3 sequence is 18 residues long. Trimming cost V 6 bases and J 5 bases; bases outside gene matches: 23. The CDR3 DNA reads TGCAGCGTGATGGGGACAGGCCCCCCCTGGCTGCAGGGGGAGACCCAGTACTTC. It specifies CSVMGTGPPWLQGETQYF.